This T cell receptor beta chain was captured by sequencing in a study of blood T cell repertoires in COVID-19. At the level of the study: T cells, B-cell-depleted T cells, or PBMCs provided the cDNA or gDNA that served as material.

The table lists this clone with a count of one. Looked up from germline, CDR1 is MNHEY and CDR2 is SVGAGI. The CDR3 consists of 13 residues. With V trimmed by 9 bases and J by 7 bases, 11 bases remained unmatched. Only in-frame clones appear in the TCRdb table, and some are missing; sequencing was by immunoSEQ multiplex PCR. Among roughly 190,000 clones listed, roughly 89% were seen once. The sample taken for sequencing was peripheral blood. The sequence was obtained from a man aged 18 to 29 with active or convalescent COVID-19. This chain connects TRBV6-5 to TRBJ1-1; 7 nucleotides align to TRBD1. The CDR3 here is CASTGDLMREAFF. CDR3 coding DNA: TGTGCCAGTACAGGGGACTTGATGCGTGAAGCTTTCTTT.